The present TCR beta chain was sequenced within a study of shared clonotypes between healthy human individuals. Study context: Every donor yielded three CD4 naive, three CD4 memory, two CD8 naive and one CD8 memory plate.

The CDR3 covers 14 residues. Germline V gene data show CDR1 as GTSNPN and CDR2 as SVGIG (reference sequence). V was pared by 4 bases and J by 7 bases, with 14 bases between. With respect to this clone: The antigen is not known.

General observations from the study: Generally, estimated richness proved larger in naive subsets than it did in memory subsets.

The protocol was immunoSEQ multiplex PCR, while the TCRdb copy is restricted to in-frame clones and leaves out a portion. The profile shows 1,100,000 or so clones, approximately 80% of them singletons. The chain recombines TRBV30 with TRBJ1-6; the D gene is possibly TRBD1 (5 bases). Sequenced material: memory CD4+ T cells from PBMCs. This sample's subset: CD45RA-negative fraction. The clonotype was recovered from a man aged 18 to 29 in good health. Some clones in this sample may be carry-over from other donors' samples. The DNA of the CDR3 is TGTGCCTGGATATCCGGGACCACCAATTCACCCCTCCACTTT. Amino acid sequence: CAWISGTTNSPLHF.